Listed below are T cell receptor beta chains from one sample, sequenced in a study of human T cells and chemical hapten exposure. Each CDR3 protein is one row after TCRdb ran MiXCR on the RACE reads. The repertoire holds approximately 110,000 distinct CDR3 sequences, with more than 7% as singletons. This sample comprised whole blood, obtained in connection with sensitization to the hapten diphenylcyclopropenone (DPC). The origin of the receptors is a woman in her 40s with alopecia areata. Some clones in this sample may be carry-over from other donors' samples. The CDR3 runs from the conserved cysteine through the conserved F or W. D genes are given only for firm matches. Size values are once, few and many counts, or a class for expanded clones, and some rows have none.

J: TRBJ2-5
D: NA
V: TRBV7-2
size: NA
DNA: TGTGCCAGCAGTCCTATCGGGGGTGGCCAAGAGACCCAGTACTTC
CDR3: CASSPIGGGQETQYF

J: TRBJ1-4
D: NA
V: TRBV4-1
size: many
DNA: TGCGCCAGCAGTCGCGAGGATCACACTGGAATCGGGGAAAAACTGTTTTTT
CDR3: CASSREDHTGIGEKLFF

J: TRBJ1-1
D: TRBD1
V: TRBV10-3
size: many
DNA: TGTGCCAGCCTGGGACAGGGGGACACTGAAGCTTTCTTT
CDR3: CASLGQGDTEAFF

J: TRBJ1-6
D: NA
V: TRBV12-3/TRBV12-4
size: NA
DNA: TGTGCCAGCAGATCCCATTCGGCGGGGAATAATTCACCCCTCCACTTT
CDR3: CASRSHSAGNNSPLHF

J: TRBJ1-2
D: NA
V: TRBV7-9
size: many
DNA: TGTGCCAGCAGCCCAGAAGCCGGTCTCGAAGGCTACACCTTC
CDR3: CASSPEAGLEGYTF

J: TRBJ1-5
D: TRBD1
V: TRBV27
size: many
DNA: TGTGCCACCCGGGACAGGGAAGGACAGCCCCAGCATTTT
CDR3: CATRDREGQPQHF

J: TRBJ2-2
D: NA
V: TRBV24-1
size: NA
DNA: TGTGCCACCAGTGATTTTGGGGACATCTCGAACACCGGGGAGCTGTTTTTT
CDR3: CATSDFGDISNTGELFF

J: TRBJ1-2
D: NA
V: TRBV29-1
size: few
DNA: TGCAGCGTTCAGGGTGACTATGGCTACACCTTC
CDR3: CSVQGDYGYTF

J: TRBJ1-6
D: NA
V: TRBV1
size: many
DNA: TGCACCAGCAGCCAAGATGGGAGAGGACAGGGGAAATCGGATTGCAATTCACCCCTCCACTTT
CDR3: CTSSQDGRGQGKSDCNSPLHF

J: TRBJ1-2
D: TRBD1
V: TRBV7-2
size: many
DNA: TGTGCCAGCAGCCCAAGTGGGACAGAGGCCCATGGCTACACCTTC
CDR3: CASSPSGTEAHGYTF

J: TRBJ2-7
D: NA
V: TRBV11-2
size: many
DNA: TGTGCCAGCAGCGCGGGCTACGAGCAGTACTTC
CDR3: CASSAGYEQYF

J: TRBJ1-4
D: NA
V: TRBV27
size: NA
DNA: TGTGCCAGCAGTGTAAGGAGGGGGGATGAAAAACTGTTTTTT
CDR3: CASSVRRGDEKLFF

J: TRBJ1-3
D: TRBD1
V: TRBV12-3/TRBV12-4
size: many
DNA: TGTGCCAGCAGTGACAGGGTCTACTCTGGAAACACCATATATTTT
CDR3: CASSDRVYSGNTIYF

J: TRBJ2-4
D: TRBD2
V: TRBV9
size: few
DNA: TGTGCCAGCAGCGAGGGAGCGGGGGGAGGAGACATTCAGTACTTC
CDR3: CASSEGAGGGDIQYF

J: TRBJ2-1
D: NA
V: TRBV7-2
size: NA
DNA: TGTGCCAGCAGCGCGAGCTTGACAGTATACAATGAGCAGTTCTTC
CDR3: CASSASLTVYNEQFF

J: TRBJ2-1
D: NA
V: TRBV9
size: few
DNA: TGTGCCAGCAGCGTAACGACTAACCCCTACAATGAGCAGTTCTTC
CDR3: CASSVTTNPYNEQFF

J: TRBJ1-1
D: NA
V: TRBV15
size: many
DNA: TGTGCCACCAGCAGGCCTGAGTCTGAAGCTTTCTTT
CDR3: CATSRPESEAFF

J: TRBJ1-4
D: NA
V: TRBV21-1
size: many
DNA: TGTGCCAGCAGCCCTGCCTGTGGGCAAGCAATTAATGAAAAACTGTTTTTT
CDR3: CASSPACGQAINEKLFF

J: TRBJ2-7
D: NA
V: TRBV27
size: NA
DNA: TGTGCCAGCAGTCCCAGGGAAGGGTCCTACGAGCAGTACTTC
CDR3: CASSPREGSYEQYF

J: TRBJ2-5
D: TRBD1
V: TRBV29-1
size: many
DNA: TGCAGCGCCCGGGACAGGGGTAGATTTGAGACCCAGTACTTC
CDR3: CSARDRGRFETQYF

J: TRBJ2-1
D: TRBD1
V: TRBV4-1
size: many
DNA: TGCGCCAGCAGCCAAGCCGGGGACAGGGCCGAGTTCTTC
CDR3: CASSQAGDRAEFF

J: TRBJ1-5
D: NA
V: TRBV6-5
size: many
DNA: TGTGCCAGCAGTTACTCAGTAGGCAATCAGCCCCAGCATTTT
CDR3: CASSYSVGNQPQHF

J: TRBJ2-1
D: TRBD2
V: TRBV5-1
size: many
DNA: TGCGCCAGCAGCTTGCCGGGGGGGCCGAGAAATGAGCAGTTCTTC
CDR3: CASSLPGGPRNEQFF

J: TRBJ2-7
D: NA
V: TRBV11-3
size: NA
DNA: TGTGCCAGCAGCCTAGAAGCCCTGTACGAGCAGTACTTC
CDR3: CASSLEALYEQYF

J: TRBJ2-1
D: TRBD2
V: TRBV20-1
size: few
DNA: TGCAGTGCTAGAGATTCCCAGGGTAGCGGGGGATACAATGAGCAGTTCTTC
CDR3: CSARDSQGSGGYNEQFF

J: TRBJ2-5
D: TRBD2
V: TRBV4-3
size: many
DNA: TGCGCCAGCAGCCCATCGGGACTAGCGGCAGAGACCCAGTACTTC
CDR3: CASSPSGLAAETQYF

J: TRBJ2-1
D: NA
V: TRBV7-2
size: few
DNA: TGTGCCAGCAGCTTAGCCAGGCTATCGTACAATGAGCAGTTCTTC
CDR3: CASSLARLSYNEQFF

J: TRBJ1-5
D: TRBD1
V: TRBV4-1
size: NA
DNA: TGCGCCAGCAGCCACCCGGGACAGGGTGGCCAGCCCCAGCATTTT
CDR3: CASSHPGQGGQPQHF

J: TRBJ1-1
D: TRBD1
V: TRBV15
size: medium-sized
DNA: TGTGCCACCAGCGTTCTCAGAGGGGGCACCGAAGCTTTCTTT
CDR3: CATSVLRGGTEAFF